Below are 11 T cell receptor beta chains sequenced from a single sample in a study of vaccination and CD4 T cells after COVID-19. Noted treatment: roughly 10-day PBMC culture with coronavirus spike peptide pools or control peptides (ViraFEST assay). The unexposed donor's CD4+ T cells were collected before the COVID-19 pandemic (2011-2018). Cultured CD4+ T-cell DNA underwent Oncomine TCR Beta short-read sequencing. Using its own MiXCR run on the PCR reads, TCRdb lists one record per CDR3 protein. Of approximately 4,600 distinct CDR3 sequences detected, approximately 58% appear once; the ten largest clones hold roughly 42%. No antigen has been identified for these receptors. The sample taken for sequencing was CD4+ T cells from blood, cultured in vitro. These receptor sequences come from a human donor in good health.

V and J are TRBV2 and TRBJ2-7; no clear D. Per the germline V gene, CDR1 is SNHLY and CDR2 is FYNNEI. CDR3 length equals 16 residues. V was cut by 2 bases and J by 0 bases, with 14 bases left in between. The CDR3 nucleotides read TGTGCCAGCAGTGAAAGGTCGTCGATTAGCTCCTACGAGCAGTACTTC. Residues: CASSERSSISSYEQYF. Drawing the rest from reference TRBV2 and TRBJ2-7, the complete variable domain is EPEVTQTPSHQVTQMGQEVILRCVPISNHLYFYWYRQILGQKVEFLVSFYNNEISEKSEIFDDQFSVERPDGSNFTLKIRSTKLEDSAMYFCASSERSSISSYEQYFGPGTRLTVT.

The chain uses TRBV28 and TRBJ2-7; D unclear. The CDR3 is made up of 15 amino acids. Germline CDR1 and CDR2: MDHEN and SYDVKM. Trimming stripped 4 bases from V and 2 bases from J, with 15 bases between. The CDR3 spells CASSSVPGRTYEQYF. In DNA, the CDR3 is TGTGCCAGCAGTTCAGTCCCGGGCCGAACCTACGAGCAGTACTTC.

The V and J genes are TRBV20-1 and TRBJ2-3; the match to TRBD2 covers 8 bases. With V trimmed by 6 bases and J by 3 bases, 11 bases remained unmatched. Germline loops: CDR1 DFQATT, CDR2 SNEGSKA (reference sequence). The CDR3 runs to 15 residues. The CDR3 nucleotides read TGCAGTGCGGAGGAGAGCGGGAGAGGGACAGATACGCAGTATTTT. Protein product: CSAEESGRGTDTQYF.

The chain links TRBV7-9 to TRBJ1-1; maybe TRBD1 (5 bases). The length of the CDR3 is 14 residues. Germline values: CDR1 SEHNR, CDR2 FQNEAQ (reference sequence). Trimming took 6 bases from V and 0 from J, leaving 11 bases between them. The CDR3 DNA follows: TGTGCCAGCAGACCGACAGAGTTGAACACTGAAGCTTTCTTT. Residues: CASRPTELNTEAFF.

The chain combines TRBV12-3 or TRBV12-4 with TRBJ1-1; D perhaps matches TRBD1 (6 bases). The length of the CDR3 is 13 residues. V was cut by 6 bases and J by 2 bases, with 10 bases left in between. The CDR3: CASRGRGNTEAFF. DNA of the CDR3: TGTGCCAGCAGGGGCAGGGGTAACACTGAAGCTTTCTTT.

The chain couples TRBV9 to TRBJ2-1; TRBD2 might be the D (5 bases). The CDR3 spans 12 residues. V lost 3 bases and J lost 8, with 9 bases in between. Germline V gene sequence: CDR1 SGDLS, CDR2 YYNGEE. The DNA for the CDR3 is TGTGCCAGCAGCGCAGTCGGGGATGAGCAGTTCTTC. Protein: CASSAVGDEQFF.

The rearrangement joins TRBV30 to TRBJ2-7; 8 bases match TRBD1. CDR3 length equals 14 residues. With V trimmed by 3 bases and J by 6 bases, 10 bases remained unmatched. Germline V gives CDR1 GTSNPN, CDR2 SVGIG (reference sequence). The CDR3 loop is CAWRLQGVPSEQYF. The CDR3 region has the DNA TGTGCCTGGAGACTACAGGGGGTACCGTCCGAGCAGTACTTC.

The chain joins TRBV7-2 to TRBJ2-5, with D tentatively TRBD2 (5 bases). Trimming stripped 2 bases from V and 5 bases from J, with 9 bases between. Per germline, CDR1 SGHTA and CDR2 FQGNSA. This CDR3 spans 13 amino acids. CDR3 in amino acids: CASSLFGEETQYF. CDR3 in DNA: TGTGCCAGCAGCTTATTCGGGGAGGAGACCCAGTACTTC.

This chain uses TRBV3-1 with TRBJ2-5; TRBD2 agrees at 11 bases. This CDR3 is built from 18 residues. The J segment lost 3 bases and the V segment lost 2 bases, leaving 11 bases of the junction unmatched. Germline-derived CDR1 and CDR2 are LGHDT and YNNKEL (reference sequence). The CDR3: CASSQPSGGPLRKETQYF. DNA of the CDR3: TGTGCCAGCAGCCAACCTAGCGGGGGGCCCTTAAGGAAAGAGACCCAGTACTTC.

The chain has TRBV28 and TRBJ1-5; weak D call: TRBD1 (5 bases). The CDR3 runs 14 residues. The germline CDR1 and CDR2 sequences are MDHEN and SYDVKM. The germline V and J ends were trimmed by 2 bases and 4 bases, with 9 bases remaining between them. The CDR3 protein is CASSLRQGNQPQHF. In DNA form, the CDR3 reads TGTGCCAGCAGTTTAAGGCAGGGAAATCAGCCCCAGCATTTT.

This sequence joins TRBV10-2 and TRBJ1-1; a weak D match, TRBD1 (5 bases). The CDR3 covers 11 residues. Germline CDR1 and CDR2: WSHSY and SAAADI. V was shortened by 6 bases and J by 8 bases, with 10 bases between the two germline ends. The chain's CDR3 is CASSPAGEAFF. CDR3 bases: TGCGCCAGCAGCCCAGCAGGGGAAGCTTTCTTT.